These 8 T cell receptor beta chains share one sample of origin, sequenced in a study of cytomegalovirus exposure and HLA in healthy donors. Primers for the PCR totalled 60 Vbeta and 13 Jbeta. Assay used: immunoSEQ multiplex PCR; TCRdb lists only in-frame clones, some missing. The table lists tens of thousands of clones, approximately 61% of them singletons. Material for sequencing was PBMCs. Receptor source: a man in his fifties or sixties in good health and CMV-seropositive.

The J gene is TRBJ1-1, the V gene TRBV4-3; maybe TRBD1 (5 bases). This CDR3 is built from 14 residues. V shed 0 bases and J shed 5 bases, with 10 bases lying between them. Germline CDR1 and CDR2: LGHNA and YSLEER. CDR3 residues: CASSQDGGGTEAFF. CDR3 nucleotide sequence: TGCGCCAGCAGCCAAGACGGGGGGGGAACTGAAGCTTTCTTT.

CDR3 loop: CASSTVQGIEAFF. CDR3 nucleotides: TGTGCCAGTAGTACCGTACAGGGAATTGAAGCTTTCTTT. The genes are TRBV19 and TRBJ1-1; D is possibly TRBD1 (6 bases). CDR1 is LNHDA, CDR2 SQIVND, per germline (reference sequence). CDR3 size: 13 residues. Trimming took off 4 bases at V and 7 bases at J, with 13 bases between the two ends.

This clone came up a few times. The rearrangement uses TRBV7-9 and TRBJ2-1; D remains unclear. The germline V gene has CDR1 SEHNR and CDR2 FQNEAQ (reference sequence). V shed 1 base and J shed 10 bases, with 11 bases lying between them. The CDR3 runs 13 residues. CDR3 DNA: TGTGCCAGCAGCTTAGGGTCTGGCTGGGAGCAGTTCTTC. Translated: CASSLGSGWEQFF.

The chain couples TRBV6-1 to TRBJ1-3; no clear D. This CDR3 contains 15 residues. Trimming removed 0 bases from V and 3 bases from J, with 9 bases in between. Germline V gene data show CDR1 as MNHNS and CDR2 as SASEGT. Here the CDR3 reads CASSEALVVGNTIYF. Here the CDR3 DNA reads TGTGCCAGCAGTGAAGCTTTAGTCGTTGGAAACACCATATATTTT.

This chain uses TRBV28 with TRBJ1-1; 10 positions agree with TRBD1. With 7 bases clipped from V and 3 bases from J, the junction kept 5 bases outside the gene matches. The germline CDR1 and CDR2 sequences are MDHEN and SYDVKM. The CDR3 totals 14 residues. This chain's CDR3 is CASTPGTGDTEAFF. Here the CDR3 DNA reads TGTGCCAGCACCCCCGGGACAGGGGACACTGAAGCTTTCTTT.

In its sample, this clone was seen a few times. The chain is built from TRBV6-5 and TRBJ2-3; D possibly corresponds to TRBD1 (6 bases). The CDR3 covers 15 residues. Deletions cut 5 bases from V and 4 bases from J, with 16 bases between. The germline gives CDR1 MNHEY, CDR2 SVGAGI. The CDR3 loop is CASSRLTGFADTQYF. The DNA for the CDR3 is TGTGCCAGCAGTCGATTGACAGGTTTCGCAGATACGCAGTATTTT.

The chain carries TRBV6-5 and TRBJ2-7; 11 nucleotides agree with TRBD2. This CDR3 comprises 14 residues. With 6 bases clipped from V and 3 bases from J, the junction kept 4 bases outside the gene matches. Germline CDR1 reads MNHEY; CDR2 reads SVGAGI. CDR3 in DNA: TGTGCCAGCAGGATAACTAGCGGGGGCTACGAGCAGTACTTC. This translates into CASRITSGGYEQYF.

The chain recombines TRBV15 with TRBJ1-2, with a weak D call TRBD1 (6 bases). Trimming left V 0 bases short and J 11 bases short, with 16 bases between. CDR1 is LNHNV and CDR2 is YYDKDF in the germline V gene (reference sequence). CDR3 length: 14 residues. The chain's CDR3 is CATSRDRGGVGYTF. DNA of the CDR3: TGTGCCACCAGCAGAGATCGAGGGGGAGTTGGTTACACCTTC.